This T cell receptor beta chain is from a study of blood T cells in healthy people across ages. Overall study findings and caveats: Estimates based on one million T cells were treated as lower bounds.

This clonotype was observed many times. Its antigen is not identified. It was with a sample-barcoded 5' primer and a J-beta primer mix that a second PCR of roughly 7 to 12 cycles was run. A single record per CDR3 protein comes from TCRdb applying MiXCR to the 5' RACE reads. The sample consists of some 790,000 distinct CDR3 sequences, roughly 26% of them appearing once. The CDR3 is made up of 12 amino acids. Trimming took off 2 bases at V and 3 bases at J, with 5 bases between the two ends. CDR1 is SGHDN and CDR2 is FVKESK in the germline V gene. Sequences were obtained from blood. This clonotype was obtained from an elderly woman in good health. The chain joins TRBV14 to TRBJ2-7, with D maybe TRBD2 (5 bases). CDR3 amino acids: CASSQRGYEQYF. The DNA for the CDR3 is TGTGCCAGCAGCCAACGGGGCTACGAGCAGTACTTC.